This T cell receptor beta chain emerged from a study of control samples from healthy donors and cancer patients. Looked up from germline, CDR1 is SGHTA and CDR2 is FQGNSA. CDR3 length: 14 residues. V lost 2 bases, J lost 4 bases, and 11 bases lay in between. The method was immunoSEQ multiplex PCR; TCRdb's version includes in-frame clones alone and lacks a portion of them. The repertoire holds some 120,000 clones, with around 93% as singletons. This chain joins TRBV7-2 and TRBJ1-1, with D tentatively TRBD1 (6 bases). Specimen: PBMCs. This TCR was recovered from a man over 45 with head and neck cancer. Here the CDR3 DNA reads TGTGCCAGCAGCTTAAGGGGGGGTGGCACTGAAGCTTTCTTT. It yields the protein CASSLRGGGTEAFF. The complete variable domain, with remaining parts taken from reference TRBV7-2 and TRBJ1-1, reads GAGVSQSPSNKVTEKGKDVELRCDPISGHTALYWYRQSLGQGLEFLIYFQGNSAPDKSGLPSDRFSAERTGGSVSTLTIQRTQQEDSAVYLCASSLRGGGTEAFFGQGTRLTVV.